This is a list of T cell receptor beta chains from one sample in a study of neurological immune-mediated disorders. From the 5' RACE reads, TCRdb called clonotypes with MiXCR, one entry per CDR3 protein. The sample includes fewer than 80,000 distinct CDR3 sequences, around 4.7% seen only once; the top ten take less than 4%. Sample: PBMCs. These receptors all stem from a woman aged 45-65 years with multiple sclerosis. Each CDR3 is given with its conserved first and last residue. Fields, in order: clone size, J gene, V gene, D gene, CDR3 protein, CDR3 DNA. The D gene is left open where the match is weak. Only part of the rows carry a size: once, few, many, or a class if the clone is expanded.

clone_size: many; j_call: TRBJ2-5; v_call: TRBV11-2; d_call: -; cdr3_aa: CASSLGRAETQYF; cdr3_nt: TGTGCCAGCAGCTTAGGGCGAGCGGAGACCCAGTACTTC
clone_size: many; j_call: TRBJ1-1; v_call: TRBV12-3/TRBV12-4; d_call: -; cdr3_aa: CASSLEETEAFF; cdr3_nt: TGTGCCAGCAGTTTAGAGGAGACTGAAGCTTTCTTT
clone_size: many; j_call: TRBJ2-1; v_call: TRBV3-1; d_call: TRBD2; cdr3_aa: CASSRGLAGDNEQFF; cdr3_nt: TGTGCCAGCAGCCGAGGACTAGCGGGGGACAATGAGCAGTTCTTC
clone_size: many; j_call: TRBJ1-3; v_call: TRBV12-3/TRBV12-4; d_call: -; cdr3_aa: CASSFEVWAGAGNTIYF; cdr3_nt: TGTGCCAGCAGTTTCGAAGTGTGGGCAGGGGCTGGAAACACCATATATTTT
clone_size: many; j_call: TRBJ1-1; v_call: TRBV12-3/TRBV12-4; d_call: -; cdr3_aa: CASSFFQPTEAFF; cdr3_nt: TGTGCCAGCAGTTTTTTCCAGCCCACTGAAGCTTTCTTT
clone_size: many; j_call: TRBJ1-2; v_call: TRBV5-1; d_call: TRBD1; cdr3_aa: CASSPEAGGLDGYTF; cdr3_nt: TGCGCCAGCAGCCCGGAGGCAGGGGGTTTAGATGGCTACACCTTC
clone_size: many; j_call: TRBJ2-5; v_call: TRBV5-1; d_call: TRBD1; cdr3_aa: CASSLAGTGQETQYF; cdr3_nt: TGCGCCAGCAGCTTGGCAGGGACAGGCCAAGAGACCCAGTACTTC
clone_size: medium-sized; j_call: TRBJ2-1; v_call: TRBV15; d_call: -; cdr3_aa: CATSSDTGQEVSSYNEQFF; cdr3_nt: TGTGCCACCAGCAGTGATACAGGGCAGGAAGTGAGCTCCTACAATGAGCAGTTCTTC
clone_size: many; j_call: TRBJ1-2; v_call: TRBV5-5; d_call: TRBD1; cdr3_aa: CASSFTGEQGGYTF; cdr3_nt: TGTGCCAGCAGCTTTACAGGGGAGCAGGGGGGCTACACCTTC
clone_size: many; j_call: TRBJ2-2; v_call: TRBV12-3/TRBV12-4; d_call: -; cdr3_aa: CASLGGAGELFF; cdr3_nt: TGTGCCAGCTTAGGAGGGGCCGGGGAGCTGTTTTTT
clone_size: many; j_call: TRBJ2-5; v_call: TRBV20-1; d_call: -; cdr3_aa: CSASRFGEKAQYF; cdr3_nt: TGCAGTGCTAGCCGGTTCGGGGAAAAAGCCCAGTACTTC
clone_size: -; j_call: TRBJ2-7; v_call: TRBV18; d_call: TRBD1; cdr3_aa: CASEGDRASYEQYF; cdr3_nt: TGTGCCAGCGAAGGGGACAGGGCCTCCTACGAGCAGTACTTC
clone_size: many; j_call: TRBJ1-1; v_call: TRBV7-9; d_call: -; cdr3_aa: CASSFSTGFSAFF; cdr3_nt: TGTGCCAGCAGCTTTTCGACAGGTTTTTCAGCTTTCTTT
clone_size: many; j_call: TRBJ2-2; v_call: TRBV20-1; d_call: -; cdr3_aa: CSARGWGGASNTGELFF; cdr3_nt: TGCAGTGCTAGAGGCTGGGGGGGGGCCTCGAACACCGGGGAGCTGTTTTTT
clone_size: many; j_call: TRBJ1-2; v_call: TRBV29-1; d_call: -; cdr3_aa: CSVERAPTYGYTF; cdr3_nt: TGCAGCGTTGAACGGGCCCCAACTTATGGCTACACCTTC
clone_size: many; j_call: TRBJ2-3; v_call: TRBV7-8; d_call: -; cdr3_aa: CASSLEIRGGTDTQYF; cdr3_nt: TGTGCCAGCAGCTTAGAAATCAGGGGGGGCACAGATACGCAGTATTTT
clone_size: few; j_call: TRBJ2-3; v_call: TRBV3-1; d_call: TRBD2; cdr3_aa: CASSQPSGVVDTQYF; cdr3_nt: TGTGCCAGCAGCCAACCTAGCGGGGTTGTAGATACGCAGTATTTT
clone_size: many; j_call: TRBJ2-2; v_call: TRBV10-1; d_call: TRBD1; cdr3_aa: CASRQRQGSGELFF; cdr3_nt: TGCGCCAGCAGACAACGACAGGGGTCCGGGGAGCTGTTTTTT
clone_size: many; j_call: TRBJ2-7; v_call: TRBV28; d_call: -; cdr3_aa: CASSLNGFAGTYEQYF; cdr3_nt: TGTGCCAGCAGTTTAAATGGTTTTGCCGGAACCTACGAGCAGTACTTC
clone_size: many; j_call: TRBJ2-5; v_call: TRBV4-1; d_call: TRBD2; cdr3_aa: CASSGSGAAVTQYF; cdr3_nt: TGCGCCAGCAGCGGAAGCGGGGCGGCGGTGACCCAGTACTTC
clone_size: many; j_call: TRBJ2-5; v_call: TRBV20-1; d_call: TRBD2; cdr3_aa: CSARGTSGQETQYF; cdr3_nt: TGCAGTGCTAGGGGGACTAGCGGGCAAGAGACCCAGTACTTC
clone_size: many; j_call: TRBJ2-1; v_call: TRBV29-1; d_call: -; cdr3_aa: CSVEDVSSSYNEQFF; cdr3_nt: TGCAGCGTTGAAGATGTCAGCAGCTCCTACAATGAGCAGTTCTTC
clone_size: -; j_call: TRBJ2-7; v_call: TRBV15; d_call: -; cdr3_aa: CATSRVQTTSSYEQYF; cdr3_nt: TGTGCCACCAGCAGAGTACAGACCACAAGCTCCTACGAGCAGTACTTC